Listed below are T cell receptor beta chains from one sample, sequenced in a study of PD-L1 blockade in urothelial cancer. This table comes from immunoSEQ multiplex PCR, and its TCRdb copy is limited to in-frame clones, with some not included. Of roughly 32,000 clones listed, roughly nine tenths are singletons. This material consisted of PBMCs, taken around atezolizumab (anti-PD-L1) treatment. The receptor set was obtained from a man older than 75 with urothelial cancer. Each CDR3 is given with its conserved first and last residue. D genes are given only for firm matches. Only part of the rows carry a size: once, few, many, or a class if the clone is expanded.

d_call j_call cdr3_length v_call clone_size cdr3_nt cdr3_aa
- TRBJ2-2 16 TRBV7-2 - TGTGCCAGCAGCCCCCTTGGGCCCCAGAACACCGGGGAGCTGTTTTTT CASSPLGPQNTGELFF
- TRBJ1-1 13 TRBV7-2 - TGTGCCAGCAGCTTACGGCGGGACACTGAAGCTTTCTTT CASSLRRDTEAFF
- TRBJ2-2 14 TRBV2 - TGTGCCAGCAGTTTAACTAGCAACACCGGGGAGCTGTTTTTT CASSLTSNTGELFF
TRBD1 TRBJ2-1 15 TRBV30 - TGTGCCTGGAAAGAATGGACAGGGTCTAACAATGAGCAGTTCTTC CAWKEWTGSNNEQFF
TRBD1 TRBJ2-5 15 TRBV18 - TGTGCCAGCTCACCACGGGGACAGACCGGGGAGACCCAGTACTTC CASSPRGQTGETQYF
- TRBJ2-1 13 TRBV15 once TGTGCCACCAGCCAGCGGTCCTACAATGAGCAGTTCTTC CATSQRSYNEQFF
- TRBJ2-1 12 TRBV7-2 - TGTGCCAGCAGCTCCCAATACAATGAGCAGTTCTTC CASSSQYNEQFF
TRBD1 TRBJ2-1 17 TRBV5-1 - TGCGCCAGCAGCTACCGGGACAGGATCCCAGGAAACAATGAGCAGTTCTTC CASSYRDRIPGNNEQFF
- TRBJ1-3 15 TRBV30 once TGTGCCTGGTCCTTCCTTGGGACCGCGGGGGACACCATATATTTT CAWSFLGTAGDTIYF
- TRBJ2-3 12 TRBV2 - TGTGCCAGCAGTGACAGGGGGGCTACGCAGTATTTT CASSDRGATQYF
- TRBJ1-4 12 TRBV18 - TGTGCCAGCTCAGCATCAGATGAAAAACTGTTTTTT CASSASDEKLFF
- TRBJ1-4 13 TRBV6-1 - TGTGCCAGCACCGTCCAGGTTAATGAAAAACTGTTTTTT CASTVQVNEKLFF
- TRBJ1-2 13 TRBV2 - TGTGCCAGCAGTGAAGAAGGACTCTATGGCTACACCTTC CASSEEGLYGYTF
TRBD2 TRBJ2-7 15 TRBV2 few TGTGCCAGCAGTGTTGCGGGAGCTGGCCCCGGAGAGCAGTACTTC CASSVAGAGPGEQYF
TRBD1 TRBJ1-2 16 TRBV6-5 - TGTGCCAGCAGTTACCAGTGGACAGGGAAAGCCTATGGCTACACCTTC CASSYQWTGKAYGYTF
- TRBJ2-1 15 TRBV11-2 - TGTGCCAGCAGTCGCCTGGGGCTACCCGACAATGAGCAGTTCTTC CASSRLGLPDNEQFF
TRBD1 TRBJ1-2 17 TRBV7-9 few TGTGCCAGCAGCTCGTCGACAGGGGGCGTCCGGTCTAGTGGCTACACCTTC CASSSSTGGVRSSGYTF
- TRBJ2-1 15 TRBV7-2 - TGTGCCAGCAGCTCCGGACTCCCAATGTACAATGAGCAGTTCTTC CASSSGLPMYNEQFF
- TRBJ2-7 13 TRBV28 - TGTGCCAGCAGCTTACCGGACAGCTACGAGCAGTACTTC CASSLPDSYEQYF
- TRBJ2-1 14 TRBV4-3 - TGCGCCAGCAGTCCCACCAGCTCCTACAATGAGCAGTTCTTC CASSPTSSYNEQFF
TRBD1 TRBJ2-7 13 TRBV25-1 - TGTGCCAGCAGTAGTACAGGGGGCTACGAGCAGTACTTC CASSSTGGYEQYF
- TRBJ2-5 13 TRBV6-1 - TGTGCCAGCAGTGGTGGCCCGCTCCAGACCCAGTACTTC CASSGGPLQTQYF
- TRBJ2-1 22 TRBV28 - TGTGCCAGCAGCTTGTCGTTTAGGGGGGGTAGGCGACTAGGACCTTCCTACAATGAGCAGTTCTTC CASSLSFRGGRRLGPSYNEQFF
TRBD2 TRBJ2-5 13 TRBV6-6 - TGTGCCAGCAGGGGGACTAGTAGGGAGACCCAGTACTTC CASRGTSRETQYF
- TRBJ2-7 14 TRBV11-2 few TGTGCCAGCAGCTTACGCGACAGACCCTACGAGCAGTACTTC CASSLRDRPYEQYF
- TRBJ2-7 16 TRBV2 - TGTGCCAGCAGGGCACTAAGGCGGAGATCCGAGTACGAGCAGTACTTC CASRALRRRSEYEQYF
TRBD1 TRBJ2-7 14 TRBV25-1 - TGTGCCAGCAGTGATAGACAGGGTAGATACGAGCAGTACTTC CASSDRQGRYEQYF
- TRBJ2-5 13 TRBV27 - TGTGCCAGCAGTTTTAGGGAGCGCGAGACCCAGTACTTC CASSFRERETQYF
TRBD1 TRBJ2-5 15 TRBV19 - TGTGCCAGTAGTAAATGGACAGGGCGAGGAGAGACCCAGTACTTC CASSKWTGRGETQYF
TRBD1 TRBJ2-1 15 TRBV29-1 - TGCAGCGTGGAGGGACCGGGACAGGGAATTTATGAGCAGTTCTTC CSVEGPGQGIYEQFF
TRBD1 TRBJ2-2 15 TRBV2 - TGTGCCAGTTCCCGGACAGGGGTGAACACCGGGGAGCTGTTTTTT CASSRTGVNTGELFF
TRBD2 TRBJ2-1 15 TRBV7-9 - TGTGCCAGCAGCCTGGGACTAGCGGGAGGGGGGAAGCAGTTCTTC CASSLGLAGGGKQFF
TRBD1 TRBJ2-7 14 TRBV28 - TGTGCCAGCAGTTTACCCCGGGACAGCTACGAGCAGTACTTC CASSLPRDSYEQYF
- TRBJ2-5 12 TRBV28 few TGTGCCAGCAGTTCCCCTAAGGAGACCCAGTACTTC CASSSPKETQYF
TRBD2 TRBJ2-1 16 TRBV19 - TGTGCCAGTAGTATCCGGGAGCGGGAGCCCTACAATGAGCAGTTCTTC CASSIREREPYNEQFF
- TRBJ2-1 14 TRBV29-1 - TGCAGCGGCGCGCTAGCGAGCTCCTACAATGAGCAGTTCTTC CSGALASSYNEQFF
- TRBJ1-4 16 TRBV27 once TGTGCCAGCAGTTTTGTGTTTGCGGGAGGTTTGGAAAAACTGTTTTTT CASSFVFAGGLEKLFF